This is a list of T cell receptor beta chains from one sample in a study of human T cells and chemical hapten exposure. MiXCR, applied by TCRdb to the RACE reads, yields one record per CDR3 protein. The table lists around 77,000 distinct CDR3 sequences, about 9.4% of them singletons, with over 3% in the top ten. Source: whole blood, taken in connection with sensitization to the hapten diphenylcyclopropenone (DPC). The source is a woman aged 40 to 50 with alopecia areata. Some clones in this sample may be carry-over from other donors' samples. CDR3s include the opening cysteine and the closing phenylalanine or tryptophan. A D gene is named only where the DNA matches it firmly. Some rows mark clone size as missing; the rest say once, few, many or name a class of expanded clone.

v_call	d_call	clone_size	j_call	cdr3_aa	cdr3_nt
TRBV5-1	TRBD1	many	TRBJ1-6	CASSFRGADNSPLHF	TGCGCCAGCAGCTTCAGGGGGGCAGATAATTCACCCCTCCACTTT
TRBV27	TRBD1	many	TRBJ2-2	CASHEGTGDTGELFF	TGTGCCAGCCACGAGGGGACAGGGGACACCGGGGAGCTGTTTTTT
TRBV4-3	NA	few	TRBJ2-5	CASSQRVALETQYF	TGCGCCAGCAGCCAACGGGTAGCGTTAGAGACCCAGTACTTC
TRBV6-2/TRBV6-3	NA	NA	TRBJ2-4	CASSWTTVAKNIQYF	TGTGCCAGCAGTTGGACCACAGTAGCCAAAAACATTCAGTACTTC
TRBV12-3/TRBV12-4	NA	NA	TRBJ2-5	CASSRDYQETQYF	TGTGCCAGCAGCCGGGACTACCAAGAGACCCAGTACTTC
TRBV20-1	TRBD1	many	TRBJ1-1	CSARAFPTGVTEAFF	TGCAGTGCTAGAGCGTTCCCAACAGGGGTCACTGAAGCTTTCTTT
TRBV25-1	NA	many	TRBJ2-5	CASSESGLQETQYF	TGTGCCAGCAGTGAATCAGGTCTACAAGAGACCCAGTACTTC
TRBV6-2/TRBV6-3	NA	few	TRBJ1-5	CASRPIEQGNQPQHF	TGTGCCAGCAGACCGATCGAACAGGGAAATCAGCCCCAGCATTTT
TRBV29-1	NA	few	TRBJ2-7	CSVEDAGYEQYF	TGCAGCGTTGAAGATGCGGGGTACGAGCAGTACTTC
TRBV4-3	NA	NA	TRBJ1-4	CASSQDRREKLFF	TGCGCCAGCAGCCAAGATCGACGAGAAAAACTGTTTTTT
TRBV6-5	NA	many	TRBJ2-3	CASSKGGGSWSTDTQYF	TGTGCCAGCAGTAAGGGGGGGGGCTCATGGAGCACAGATACGCAGTATTTT
TRBV6-6	TRBD1	NA	TRBJ1-2	CASSPPGQGDYGYTF	TGTGCCAGCAGCCCACCGGGACAGGGGGACTATGGCTACACCTTC
TRBV6-1	NA	many	TRBJ1-5	CASSERKGSNQPQHF	TGTGCCAGCAGTGAACGAAAGGGGAGCAATCAGCCCCAGCATTTT
TRBV20-1	NA	many	TRBJ1-5	CSARISGQPQHF	TGCAGTGCAAGGATCTCGGGTCAGCCCCAGCATTTT
TRBV5-8	TRBD1	few	TRBJ1-1	CASRRGQGWTEAFF	TGTGCCAGCAGAAGGGGACAGGGATGGACTGAAGCTTTCTTT
TRBV5-1	NA	many	TRBJ2-2	CASSLGPGLDTGELFF	TGCGCCAGCAGCTTGGGCCCAGGGCTGGACACCGGGGAGCTGTTTTTT
TRBV7-3	TRBD1	many	TRBJ2-7	CASSFNRGGEQYF	TGTGCCAGCAGCTTTAACAGGGGTGGCGAGCAGTACTTC
TRBV7-8	NA	many	TRBJ1-1	CASSSWERDTEAFF	TGTGCCAGCAGCTCGTGGGAGAGGGACACTGAAGCTTTCTTT
TRBV7-6	NA	few	TRBJ2-7	CASSLHESQAYEQYF	TGTGCCAGCAGCTTACATGAGAGCCAGGCCTACGAGCAGTACTTC
TRBV10-1	NA	many	TRBJ1-1	CASSLDNSNTEAFF	TGCGCCAGCAGTTTGGACAACTCGAACACTGAAGCTTTCTTT
TRBV28	TRBD2	many	TRBJ2-3	CASSFLSGGRSTDTQYF	TGTGCCAGCAGTTTTTTGTCGGGGGGACGCTCCACAGATACGCAGTATTTT
TRBV13	TRBD2	few	TRBJ2-3	CASSGGLAVPYLSTDTQYF	TGTGCCAGCAGCGGGGGACTAGCGGTCCCTTACCTTAGCACAGATACGCAGTATTTT
TRBV28	NA	NA	TRBJ2-7	CASSSLSQYEQYF	TGTGCCAGCAGTTCCTTGTCCCAGTACGAGCAGTACTTC
TRBV3-1	TRBD2	few	TRBJ2-4	CASSQGAGGNIQYF	TGTGCCAGCAGCCAGGGGGCGGGAGGGAACATTCAGTACTTC
TRBV27	NA	NA	TRBJ2-2	CASSLRRQSNTGELFF	TGTGCCAGCTCTCTCCGGAGGCAGTCGAACACCGGGGAGCTGTTTTTT
TRBV7-9	NA	many	TRBJ2-2	CASSLWTGTNTGELFF	TGTGCCAGCAGCTTGTGGACCGGGACGAACACCGGGGAGCTGTTTTTT
TRBV2	TRBD2	many	TRBJ2-3	CASSEPSSGEATQYF	TGTGCCAGCAGTGAACCTTCTAGCGGGGAGGCTACGCAGTATTTT
TRBV5-6	NA	many	TRBJ2-1	CASSLFQGRYNEQFF	TGTGCCAGCAGCTTGTTCCAGGGAAGGTACAATGAGCAGTTCTTC
TRBV7-2	NA	few	TRBJ2-1	CASSLSPLNEQFF	TGTGCCAGCAGCTTAAGTCCCCTCAATGAGCAGTTCTTC
TRBV4-2	NA	NA	TRBJ2-5	CASSQDRTEETQYF	TGTGCCAGCAGCCAAGATCGGACCGAAGAGACCCAGTACTTC
TRBV27	NA	few	TRBJ1-1	CASKQFDTEAFF	TGTGCCAGCAAACAGTTTGACACTGAAGCTTTCTTT
TRBV5-4	TRBD1	NA	TRBJ2-7	CASSYQGGAGEQYF	TGTGCCAGCAGCTACCAAGGGGGCGCAGGTGAGCAGTACTTC
TRBV7-2	NA	NA	TRBJ1-6	CASSSFNSPLHF	TGTGCCAGCAGCTCTTTTAATTCACCCCTCCACTTT
TRBV6-5	NA	NA	TRBJ2-1	CASSRDSRSSYNEQFF	TGTGCCAGCAGTCGCGACTCACGCAGCTCCTACAATGAGCAGTTCTTC
TRBV7-9	NA	many	TRBJ2-7	CASSLGSDSSYEQYF	TGTGCCAGCAGCTTAGGGTCGGATAGCTCCTACGAGCAGTACTTC
TRBV10-3	NA	NA	TRBJ2-3	CAISEVGADTQYF	TGTGCCATCAGTGAAGTAGGGGCAGATACGCAGTATTTT
TRBV15	TRBD2	NA	TRBJ2-1	CATSRSGALYNEQFF	TGTGCCACCAGCCGAAGCGGGGCCCTCTACAATGAGCAGTTCTTC
TRBV11-3	NA	many	TRBJ2-3	CASSRGVSTDTQYF	TGTGCCAGCAGCCGAGGAGTTAGCACAGATACGCAGTATTTT
TRBV11-2	TRBD1	many	TRBJ1-4	CASSSEQGLYEKLFF	TGTGCCAGCAGCTCCGAACAGGGGTTGTATGAAAAACTGTTTTTT
TRBV18	NA	NA	TRBJ2-5	CASSPEQTQETQYF	TGTGCCAGCTCACCGGAACAGACTCAAGAGACCCAGTACTTC
TRBV11-2	NA	many	TRBJ2-5	CASSSRTEQYF	TGTGCCAGCAGCTCCCGGACAGAGCAGTACTTC
TRBV7-2	NA	many	TRBJ2-1	CASSLEGPAYNEQFF	TGTGCCAGCAGCTTAGAGGGTCCAGCGTACAATGAGCAGTTCTTC
TRBV5-4	NA	many	TRBJ1-6	CASSPDGRANSPLHF	TGTGCCAGCAGTCCCGACGGCAGGGCTAATTCACCCCTCCACTTT
TRBV20-1	NA	many	TRBJ2-1	CSAGDTRRGEEQFF	TGCAGTGCTGGAGACACGCGGAGAGGCGAAGAGCAGTTCTTC
TRBV4-2	NA	many	TRBJ2-5	CASSQGNSEAETQYF	TGTGCCAGCAGCCAAGGTAATAGCGAGGCCGAGACCCAGTACTTC